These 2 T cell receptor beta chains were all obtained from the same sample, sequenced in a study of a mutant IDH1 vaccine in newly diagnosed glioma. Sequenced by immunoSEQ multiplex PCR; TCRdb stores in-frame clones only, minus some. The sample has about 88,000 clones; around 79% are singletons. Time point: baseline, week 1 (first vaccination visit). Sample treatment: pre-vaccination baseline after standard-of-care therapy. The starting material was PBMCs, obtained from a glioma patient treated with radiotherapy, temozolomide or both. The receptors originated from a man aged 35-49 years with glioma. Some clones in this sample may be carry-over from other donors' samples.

The CDR3 loop is CASSPGLGGYGYTF. Here the CDR3 DNA reads TGTGCCAGCAGTCCCGGGCTCGGGGGGTATGGCTACACCTTC. The rearrangement uses TRBV2 and TRBJ1-2, with D possibly matching TRBD1 (5 bases). Germline loops: CDR1 SNHLY, CDR2 FYNNEI. The V end was cut by 5 bases, the J end by 5 bases, with 15 bases between. The length of the CDR3 is 14 residues. The whole variable domain, remainder taken from reference TRBV2 and TRBJ1-2, is EPEVTQTPSHQVTQMGQEVILRCVPISNHLYFYWYRQILGQKVEFLVSFYNNEISEKSEIFDDQFSVERPDGSNFTLKIRSTKLEDSAMYFCASSPGLGGYGYTFGSGTRLTVV.

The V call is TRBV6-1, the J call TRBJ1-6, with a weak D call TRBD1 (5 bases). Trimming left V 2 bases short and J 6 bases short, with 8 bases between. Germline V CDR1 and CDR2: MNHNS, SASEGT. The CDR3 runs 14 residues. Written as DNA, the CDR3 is TGTGCCAGCAGTGAATTGGGGGGTAATTCACCCCTCCACTTT. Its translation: CASSELGGNSPLHF.